Listed below are T cell receptor beta chains from one sample, sequenced in a study of blood T cells in healthy people across ages. TCRdb reanalysed the 5' RACE reads using MiXCR and keeps one entry per CDR3 protein. This table has some 1,800,000 distinct CDR3 sequences, 30% to 40% appearing once. Input material: blood. These receptors all come from a human donor in good health. CDR3s include the opening cysteine and the closing phenylalanine or tryptophan. The order of the fields is clone size, V gene, J gene, D gene, CDR3 DNA, CDR3 protein. D genes are given only for firm matches. Only some rows state a clone size, as once, few, many or a class for expanded clones.

abundance: -
v_gene: TRBV12-3/TRBV12-4
j_gene: TRBJ2-1
d_gene: -
CDR3nt: TGTGCCAGCAGTTTAAAACTTTTTTGGGACCGCTCCTACAATGAGCAGTTCTTC
CDR3aa: CASSLKLFWDRSYNEQFF

abundance: -
v_gene: TRBV7-9
j_gene: TRBJ1-6
d_gene: -
CDR3nt: TGTGCCAGCGTTGCCGAGAGCATCGATTCACCCCTCCACTTT
CDR3aa: CASVAESIDSPLHF

abundance: many
v_gene: TRBV5-4
j_gene: TRBJ2-1
d_gene: TRBD1
CDR3nt: TGTGCCAGCAGCCAGGACAGGGGGGATGAGCAGTTCTTC
CDR3aa: CASSQDRGDEQFF

abundance: -
v_gene: TRBV7-2
j_gene: TRBJ1-1
d_gene: -
CDR3nt: TGTGCCAGCAGCTTTGCGGGAGGGCACACTGAAGCTTTCTTT
CDR3aa: CASSFAGGHTEAFF

abundance: -
v_gene: TRBV12-3/TRBV12-4
j_gene: TRBJ2-7
d_gene: -
CDR3nt: TGTGCCAGCAGCCCCCCGTGGGGGTCCACCGAGCAGTACTTC
CDR3aa: CASSPPWGSTEQYF

abundance: few
v_gene: TRBV24-1
j_gene: TRBJ2-2
d_gene: TRBD1
CDR3nt: TGTGCCACCAGTGCCCCGGGGACAGGGGGCGATTCCCCCGGGGAGCTGTTTTTT
CDR3aa: CATSAPGTGGDSPGELFF

abundance: many
v_gene: TRBV28
j_gene: TRBJ2-7
d_gene: TRBD1
CDR3nt: TGTGCCAGCAGTTCCGGACAGGGCTACGAGCAGTACTTC
CDR3aa: CASSSGQGYEQYF

abundance: -
v_gene: TRBV12-3/TRBV12-4
j_gene: TRBJ2-1
d_gene: -
CDR3nt: TGTGCCAGCACTAAAAGGGCCTACAATGAGCAGTTCTTC
CDR3aa: CASTKRAYNEQFF

abundance: few
v_gene: TRBV20-1
j_gene: TRBJ1-2
d_gene: -
CDR3nt: TGCAGTGCTATTAGACACCCTCGGGGCTACACCTTC
CDR3aa: CSAIRHPRGYTF

abundance: few
v_gene: TRBV5-1
j_gene: TRBJ2-1
d_gene: -
CDR3nt: TGCGCCAGCAGCTTGTTGGGACGGGCTCTAAGGGCCAATGAGCAGTTCTTC
CDR3aa: CASSLLGRALRANEQFF

abundance: many
v_gene: TRBV5-1
j_gene: TRBJ2-6
d_gene: TRBD2
CDR3nt: TGCGCCAGCAGGACTAGCCTCTCTGGGGCCAACGTCCTGACTTTC
CDR3aa: CASRTSLSGANVLTF

abundance: -
v_gene: TRBV10-3
j_gene: TRBJ2-1
d_gene: -
CDR3nt: TGTGCCATCAGTGGATGGGGGCGTCGAGACAATGAGCAGTTCTTC
CDR3aa: CAISGWGRRDNEQFF

abundance: few
v_gene: TRBV4-3
j_gene: TRBJ1-2
d_gene: -
CDR3nt: TGCGCCAGCAGCCTCGGACGCAGTGGGGGCTACACCTTC
CDR3aa: CASSLGRSGGYTF

abundance: -
v_gene: TRBV6-1
j_gene: TRBJ1-1
d_gene: TRBD1
CDR3nt: TGTGCCAGCATAAAAGGGACAGGGGGCGCGGCGGAAGCTTTCTTT
CDR3aa: CASIKGTGGAAEAFF

abundance: -
v_gene: TRBV4-3
j_gene: TRBJ2-3
d_gene: -
CDR3nt: TGCGCCAGCAGCCAGGGCTCGGGGTATACGGATACGCAGTATTTT
CDR3aa: CASSQGSGYTDTQYF